Listed below are T cell receptor beta chains from one sample, sequenced in a study of blood T cell repertoires in COVID-19. Generated by immunoSEQ multiplex PCR, the TCRdb table keeps only in-frame clones and is missing some. The sample shows roughly 80,000 clones, about 83% of them seen only once. The sequenced material came from peripheral blood. These TCRs come from an elderly woman with active or convalescent COVID-19. The conserved cysteine and the conserved F or W are not part of the CDR3 here.

>TRBJ1-2|TRBV21-1
ASSKFQRGRGGYT
>TRBJ2-1|TRBV7-9
ASSSGWGDEQF
>TRBJ2-2|TRBV30
ACSGQGTGELF
>TRBJ1-1|TRBV14
ASSQQQGNTEAF
>TRBJ2-5|TRBV5-1
ASSSTSLAGGQETQY
>TRBJ2-7|TRBV15
ATSRDPREGYEQY
>TRBJ1-5|TRBV27
ASSFGRGYSNQPQH
>TRBJ2-1|TRBV28
AVSGSSGANEQF
>TRBJ1-5|TRBV28
ASRLDRGNQPQH
>TRBJ1-2|TRBV4-1
ASSQLTTGDGYT
>TRBJ2-5|TRBV7-3
ASSRGLAGGPKETQY
>TRBJ2-7|TRBV11-2
ASSLPGIYEQY
>TRBJ2-2|TRBV7-2
ASSLKGLAGGSNTGELF
>TRBJ2-1|TRBV11-2
ASSLGGRRF
>TRBJ1-5|TRBV19
ASSIFTARGNQPQH
>TRBJ2-4|TRBV28
ASSSTSRRD
>TRBJ2-5|TRBV11-3
ASSLSAGTVQETQY
>TRBJ2-3|TRBV7-3
ASSPSRRGGTADTQY
>TRBJ2-3|TRBV5-4
ASSPGQGADTQY
>TRBJ1-4|TRBV2
ASSRTGTGEFEKLF
>TRBJ2-7|TRBV29-1
SVDAGGRNEQY
>TRBJ2-7|TRBV3-1/TRBV3-2
ASSQGSGGLYEQY
>TRBJ2-7|TRBV10-1
ASSEIARHEQY
>TRBJ1-3|TRBV18
ASSPTQDSGNTIY
>TRBJ2-1|TRBV7-8
ASSLRWGLPNEQF
>TRBJ2-5|TRBV7-8
ASSSILAGVETQY
>TRBJ1-2|TRBV5-1
ASSLEGQGYGYT
>TRBJ2-7|TRBV7-2
ASSPQAGDEQY
>TRBJ2-1|TRBV27
ASSSDRLSLAHNEQF
>TRBJ2-4|TRBV2
ANSPGTGRGAKNIQY
>TRBJ2-7|TRBV28
ASSPTGTGNVYEQY
>TRBJ1-4|TRBV6-1
ASSDRDEKLF
>TRBJ2-2|TRBV11-2
ASSTYSGELF
>TRBJ2-5|TRBV28
ASSSHGTIGETQY
>TRBJ2-7|TRBV21-1
ASGWGESVLSYEQY
>TRBJ1-3|TRBV7-2
ASSLRWLTAGNTIY
>TRBJ1-1|TRBV29-1
SVLTGGGGTEAF
>TRBJ1-6|TRBV7-2
ASSLGQGRNSPLH
>TRBJ1-5|TRBV6-6
ASSYSEGGTPQH
>TRBJ1-2|TRBV29-1
SVGDRDLTWGGYT
>TRBJ2-3|TRBV4-2
ASSQGPTSGGRTDTQY
>TRBJ2-7|TRBV6-5
ASSPLAGSYEQY
>TRBJ2-7|TRBV12-3/TRBV12-4
ASTRDSYEQY
>TRBJ1-4|TRBV3-1/TRBV3-2
ASSIRQGMGEKLF
>TRBJ2-5|TRBV7-2
ASSPQQGRRQETQY